Here is one T cell receptor beta chain with its context. Its antigen remains unknown. CDR1 and CDR2 from the germline V gene are MDHEN and SYDVKM. Trimming shortened V by 3 bases and J by 3 bases, and 13 bases separated the two germline ends. This CDR3 contains 15 residues. Sequencing was performed with immunoSEQ multiplex PCR; in TCRdb, only in-frame clones are kept and a portion is missing. The table includes roughly 62,000 clones, around 83% detected once. This sample was included in a study of OX40 agonist ivuxolimab in advanced cancers. The overall study: The study treated patients with ivuxolimab, an agonistic anti-OX40 (CD134) antibody. Checkpoint inhibitors had been given previously to approximately 40% of patients.

The study, taken as a whole, reports: CD4+ and CD8+ blood T cells expanded clonally by week 6 at 0.1 to 3.0 mg/kg.

This receptor was taken from an adult with an advanced solid tumor such as melanoma, head and neck, liver or kidney cancer. Source: CD4+ or CD8+ T cells sorted from blood, taken in a trial of the OX40 agonist ivuxolimab. This sequence joins TRBV28 and TRBJ2-3; D perhaps matches TRBD2 (7 bases). As DNA, the CDR3 is TGTGCCAGCAGTTTGGGGGGGGCTGGGACAGATACGCAGTATTTT. Protein product: CASSLGGAGTDTQYF. The full variable domain, completed using reference TRBV28 and TRBJ2-3, is DVKVTQSSRYLVKRTGEKVFLECVQDMDHENMFWYRQDPGLGLRLIYFSYDVKMKEKGDIPEGYSVSREKKERFSLILESASTNQTSMYLCASSLGGAGTDTQYFGPGTRLTVL.